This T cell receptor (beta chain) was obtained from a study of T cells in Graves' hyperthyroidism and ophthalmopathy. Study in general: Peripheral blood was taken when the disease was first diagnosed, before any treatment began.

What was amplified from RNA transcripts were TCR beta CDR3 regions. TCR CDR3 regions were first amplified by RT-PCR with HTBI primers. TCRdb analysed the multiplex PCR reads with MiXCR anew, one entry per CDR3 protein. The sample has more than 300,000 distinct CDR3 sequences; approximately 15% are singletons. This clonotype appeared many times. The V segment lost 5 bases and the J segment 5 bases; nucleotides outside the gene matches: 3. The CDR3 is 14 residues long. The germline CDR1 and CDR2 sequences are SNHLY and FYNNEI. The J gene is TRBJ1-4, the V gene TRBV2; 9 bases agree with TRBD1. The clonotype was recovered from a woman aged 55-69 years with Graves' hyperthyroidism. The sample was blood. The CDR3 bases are TGTGCCAGCAGTTACGACAGGGGGAATGAAAAACTGTTTTTT. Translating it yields CASSYDRGNEKLFF. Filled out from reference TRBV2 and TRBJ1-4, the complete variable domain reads EPEVTQTPSHQVTQMGQEVILRCVPISNHLYFYWYRQILGQKVEFLVSFYNNEISEKSEIFDDQFSVERPDGSNFTLKIRSTKLEDSAMYFCASSYDRGNEKLFFGSGTQLSVL.